This T cell receptor beta chain stems from a study of tumor and adjacent non-tumor tissue in lung cancer. V dropped 2 bases and J dropped 5 bases, with 13 bases sitting between them. The CDR3 has 15 amino acids. Germline lookup yields CDR1 MNHNY and CDR2 SVGAGI (reference sequence). The template was RNA from unsorted bulk tissue. The library came from three nested PCR rounds adapted from ARM-PCR protocols. Each CDR3 protein is one row after TCRdb ran MiXCR on the multiplex PCR reads. The data contain fewer than 85,000 distinct CDR3 sequences, 75% to 90% of them singletons. The TCR was taken from a woman in her fifties or sixties with non-small cell lung cancer. Sequenced sample: lung tumor tissue. The chain carries TRBV6-6 and TRBJ2-1; D is perhaps TRBD2 (6 bases). DNA for the CDR3: TGTGCCAGCAGTTACCCTAACGGGAGTGACAATGAGCAGTTCTTC. The encoded protein is CASSYPNGSDNEQFF.